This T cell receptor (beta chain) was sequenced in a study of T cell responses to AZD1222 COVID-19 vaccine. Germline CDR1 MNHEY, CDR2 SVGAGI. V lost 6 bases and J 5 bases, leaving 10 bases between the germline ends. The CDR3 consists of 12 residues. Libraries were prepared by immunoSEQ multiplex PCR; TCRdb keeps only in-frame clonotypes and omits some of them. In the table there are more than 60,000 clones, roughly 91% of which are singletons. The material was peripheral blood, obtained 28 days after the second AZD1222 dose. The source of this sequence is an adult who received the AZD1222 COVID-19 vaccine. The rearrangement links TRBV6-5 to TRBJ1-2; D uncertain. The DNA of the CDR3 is TGTGCCAGCAGCAACGACCCTTATGGCTACACCTTC. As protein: CASSNDPYGYTF.